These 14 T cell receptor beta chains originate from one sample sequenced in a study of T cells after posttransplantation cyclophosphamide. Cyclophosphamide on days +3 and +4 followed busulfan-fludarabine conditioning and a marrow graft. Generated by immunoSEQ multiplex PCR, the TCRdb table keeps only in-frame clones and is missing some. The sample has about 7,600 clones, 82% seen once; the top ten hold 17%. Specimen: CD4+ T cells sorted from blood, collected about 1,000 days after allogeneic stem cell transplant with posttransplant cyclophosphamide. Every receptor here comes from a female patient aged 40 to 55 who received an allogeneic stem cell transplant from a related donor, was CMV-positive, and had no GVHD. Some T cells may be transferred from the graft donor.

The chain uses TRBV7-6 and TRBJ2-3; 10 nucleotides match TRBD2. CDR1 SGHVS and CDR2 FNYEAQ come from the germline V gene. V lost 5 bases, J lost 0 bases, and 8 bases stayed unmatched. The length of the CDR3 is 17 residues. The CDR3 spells CASSPTSGAISTDTQYF. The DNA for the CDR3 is TGTGCCAGCAGCCCTACTAGCGGGGCCATTAGCACAGATACGCAGTATTTT.

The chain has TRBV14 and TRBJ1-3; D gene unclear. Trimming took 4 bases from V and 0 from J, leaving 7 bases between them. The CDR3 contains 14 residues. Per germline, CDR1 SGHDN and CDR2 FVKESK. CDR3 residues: CASSPTFSGNTIYF. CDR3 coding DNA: TGTGCCAGCAGCCCGACTTTCTCTGGAAACACCATATATTTT.

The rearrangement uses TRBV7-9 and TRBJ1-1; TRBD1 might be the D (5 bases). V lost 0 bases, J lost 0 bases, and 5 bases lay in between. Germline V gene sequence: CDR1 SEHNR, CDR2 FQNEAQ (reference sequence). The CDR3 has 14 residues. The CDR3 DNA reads TGTGCCAGCAGCTTAGCGGGGCTGAACACTGAAGCTTTCTTT. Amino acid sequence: CASSLAGLNTEAFF.

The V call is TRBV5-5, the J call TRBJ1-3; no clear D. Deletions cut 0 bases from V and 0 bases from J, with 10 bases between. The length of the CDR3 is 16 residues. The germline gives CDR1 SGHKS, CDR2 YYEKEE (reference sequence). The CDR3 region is CASSLEAGTSGNTIYF. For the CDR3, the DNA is TGTGCCAGCAGCTTGGAAGCAGGTACCTCTGGAAACACCATATATTTT. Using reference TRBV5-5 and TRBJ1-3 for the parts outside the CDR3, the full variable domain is DAGVTQSPTHLIKTRGQQVTLRCSPISGHKSVSWYQQVLGQGPQFIFQYYEKEERGRGNFPDRFSARQFPNYSSELNVNALLLGDSALYLCASSLEAGTSGNTIYFGEGSWLTVV.

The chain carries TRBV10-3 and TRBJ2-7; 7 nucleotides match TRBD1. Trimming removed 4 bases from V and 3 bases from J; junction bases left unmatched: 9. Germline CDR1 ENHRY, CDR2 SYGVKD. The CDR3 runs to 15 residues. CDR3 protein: CAISGGTASNYEQYF. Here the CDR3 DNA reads TGTGCCATCAGTGGGGGGACAGCCTCCAACTACGAGCAGTACTTC.

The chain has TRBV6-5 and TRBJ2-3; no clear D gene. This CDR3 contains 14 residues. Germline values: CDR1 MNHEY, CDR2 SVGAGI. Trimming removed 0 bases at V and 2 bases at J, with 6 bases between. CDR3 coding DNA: TGTGCCAGCAGTTACTCCCCCGTCACAGATACGCAGTATTTT. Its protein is CASSYSPVTDTQYF.

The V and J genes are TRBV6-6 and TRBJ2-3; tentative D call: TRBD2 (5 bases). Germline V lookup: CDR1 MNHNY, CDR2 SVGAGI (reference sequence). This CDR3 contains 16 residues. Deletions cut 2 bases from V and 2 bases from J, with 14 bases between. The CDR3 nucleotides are TGTGCCAGCAGTTACCACCCCGCGGGCTACACAGATACGCAGTATTTT. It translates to CASSYHPAGYTDTQYF.

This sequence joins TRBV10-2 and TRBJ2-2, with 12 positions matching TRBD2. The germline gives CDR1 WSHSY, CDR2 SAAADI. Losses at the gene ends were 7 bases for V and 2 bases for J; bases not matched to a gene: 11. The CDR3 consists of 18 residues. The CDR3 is CASIRGASGGVNTGELFF. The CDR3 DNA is TGCGCCAGCATCCGGGGTGCTAGCGGGGGGGTAAACACCGGGGAGCTGTTTTTT.

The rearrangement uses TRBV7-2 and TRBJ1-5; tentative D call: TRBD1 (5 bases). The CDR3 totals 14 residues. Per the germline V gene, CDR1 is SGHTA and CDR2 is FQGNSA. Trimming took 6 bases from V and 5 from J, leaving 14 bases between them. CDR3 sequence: CASSIKWGDQPQHF. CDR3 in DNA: TGTGCCAGCAGTATTAAGTGGGGGGATCAGCCCCAGCATTTT.

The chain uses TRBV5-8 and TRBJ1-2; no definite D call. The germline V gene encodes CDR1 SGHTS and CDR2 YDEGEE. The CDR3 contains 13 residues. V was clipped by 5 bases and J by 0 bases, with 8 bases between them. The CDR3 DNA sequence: TGTGCCAGCAGGAGGGTTCCTAACTATGGCTACACCTTC. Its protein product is CASRRVPNYGYTF.

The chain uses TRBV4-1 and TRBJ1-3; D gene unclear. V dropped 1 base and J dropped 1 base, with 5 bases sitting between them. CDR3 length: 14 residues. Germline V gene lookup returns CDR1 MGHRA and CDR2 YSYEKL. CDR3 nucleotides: TGCGCCAGCAGCCAAGGTCCTTCTGGAAACACCATATATTTT. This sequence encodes CASSQGPSGNTIYF.

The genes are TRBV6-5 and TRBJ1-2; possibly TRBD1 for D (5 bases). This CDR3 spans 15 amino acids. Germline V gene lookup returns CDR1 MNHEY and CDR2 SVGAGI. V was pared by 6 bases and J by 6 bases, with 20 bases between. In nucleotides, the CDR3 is TGTGCCAGCAGAGGGCAGGGAGGCCCCCCAAATGGCTACACCTTC. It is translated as CASRGQGGPPNGYTF.

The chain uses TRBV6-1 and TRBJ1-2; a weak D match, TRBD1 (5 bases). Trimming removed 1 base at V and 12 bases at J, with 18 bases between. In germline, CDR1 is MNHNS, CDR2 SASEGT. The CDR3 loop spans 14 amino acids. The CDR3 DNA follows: TGTGCCAGCAGTGAAGGGGCCGACAGCTTTGGGAACACCTTC. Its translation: CASSEGADSFGNTF.

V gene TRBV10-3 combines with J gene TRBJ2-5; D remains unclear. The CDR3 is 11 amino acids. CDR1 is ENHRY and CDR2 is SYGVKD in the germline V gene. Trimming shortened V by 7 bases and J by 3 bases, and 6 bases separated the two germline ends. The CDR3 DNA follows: TGTGCCATCATGGCAGAAGAGACCCAGTACTTC. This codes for CAIMAEETQYF.